This TCR beta chain was documented in a study of cytomegalovirus exposure and HLA in healthy donors. PCR involved 60 Vbeta and 13 Jbeta primers. The authors' processing: Later analysis identified tens of millions of unique TCR beta chains, about 10 million shared. TCRdb's copy holds only in-frame clones and misses some; the assay was immunoSEQ multiplex PCR. V and J calls and clone size follow that table, whereas D and trimming were derived from the DNA. Among roughly 190,000 clones, roughly 80% were seen once, and the ten largest hold 2% to 2.5%. V was clipped by 5 bases and J by 4 bases, with 9 bases between them. The germline CDR1 and CDR2 sequences are SGHTA and FQGNSA. This CDR3 contains 12 residues. Comments on this clone: The antigen is undetermined.

Regarding the study as a whole: Among CMV-associated TCR beta chains, most appeared HLA-restricted in a later analysis. The study recorded over 150 TCR beta chains that were cytomegalovirus-associated.

Sequencing input: PBMCs. The TCR originated in a woman aged 25 to 45 in good health and CMV-seropositive. This rearrangement joins TRBV7-2 to TRBJ2-7, with D hard to call. The CDR3 is CASSHSRYEQYF. The CDR3 DNA reads as TGTGCCAGCAGCCACTCTCGGTACGAGCAGTACTTC.